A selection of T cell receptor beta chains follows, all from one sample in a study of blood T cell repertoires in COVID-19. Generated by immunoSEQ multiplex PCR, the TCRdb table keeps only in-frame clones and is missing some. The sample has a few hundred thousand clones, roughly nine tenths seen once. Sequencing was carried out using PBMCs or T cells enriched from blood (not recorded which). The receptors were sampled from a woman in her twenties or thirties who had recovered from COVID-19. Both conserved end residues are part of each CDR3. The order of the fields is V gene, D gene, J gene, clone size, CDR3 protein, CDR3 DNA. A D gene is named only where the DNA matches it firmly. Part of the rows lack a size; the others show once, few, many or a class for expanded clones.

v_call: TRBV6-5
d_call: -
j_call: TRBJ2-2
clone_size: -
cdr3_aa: CASSSLGELFF
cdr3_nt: TGTGCCAGCAGTTCCCTCGGGGAGCTGTTTTTT

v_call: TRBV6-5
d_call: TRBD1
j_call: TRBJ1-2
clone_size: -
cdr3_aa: CASRRQGLGYGYTF
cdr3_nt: TGTGCCAGCAGGAGACAGGGTCTTGGCTATGGCTACACCTTC

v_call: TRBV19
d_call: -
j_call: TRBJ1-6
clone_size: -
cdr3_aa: CASTSLDRGNSPLHF
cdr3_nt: TGTGCCAGTACCTCCCTTGACCGAGGTAATTCACCCCTCCACTTT

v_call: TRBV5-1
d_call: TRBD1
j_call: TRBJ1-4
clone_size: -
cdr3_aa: CASSRDREREKLFF
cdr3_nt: TGCGCCAGCAGCCGGGACAGGGAACGAGAAAAACTGTTTTTT

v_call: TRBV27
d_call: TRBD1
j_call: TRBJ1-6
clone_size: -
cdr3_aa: CASSSRTGFNSPLHF
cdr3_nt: TGTGCCAGCAGTTCAAGGACAGGGTTTAATTCACCCCTCCACTTT

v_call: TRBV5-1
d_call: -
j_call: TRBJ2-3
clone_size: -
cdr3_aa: CASTGVGTDTQYF
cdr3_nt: TGCGCCAGCACCGGGGTGGGCACAGATACGCAGTATTTT

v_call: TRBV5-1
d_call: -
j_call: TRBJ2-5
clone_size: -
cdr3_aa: CASAEGRGVQETQYF
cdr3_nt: TGCGCCAGCGCCGAAGGGCGGGGAGTCCAAGAGACCCAGTACTTC

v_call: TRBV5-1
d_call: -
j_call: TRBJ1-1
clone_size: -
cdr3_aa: CASSWSSSLAQNTEAFF
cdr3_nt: TGCGCCAGCAGCTGGAGCTCCAGCCTAGCCCAGAACACTGAAGCTTTCTTT

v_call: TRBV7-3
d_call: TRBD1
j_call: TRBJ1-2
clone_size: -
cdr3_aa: CASSPRRTGSNGYTF
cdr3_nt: TGTGCCAGCAGCCCCCGTAGGACAGGGTCTAATGGCTACACCTTC

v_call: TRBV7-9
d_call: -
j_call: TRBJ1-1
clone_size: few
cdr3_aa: CATPSVGVDTEAFF
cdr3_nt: TGTGCCACGCCGTCGGTAGGGGTGGACACTGAAGCTTTCTTT

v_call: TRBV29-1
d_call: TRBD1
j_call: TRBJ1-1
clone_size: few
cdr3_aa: CSVVTGAQHAFF
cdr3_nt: TGCAGCGTCGTAACAGGGGCGCAGCACGCTTTCTTT

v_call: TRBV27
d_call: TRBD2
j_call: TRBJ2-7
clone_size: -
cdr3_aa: CASSRGLLWEQYF
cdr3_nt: TGTGCCAGCAGTCGGGGACTACTGTGGGAGCAGTACTTC

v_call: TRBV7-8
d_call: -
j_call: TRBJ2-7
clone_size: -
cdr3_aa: CASSLRTATYEQYF
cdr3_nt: TGTGCCAGCAGCTTAAGGACAGCAACCTACGAGCAGTACTTC

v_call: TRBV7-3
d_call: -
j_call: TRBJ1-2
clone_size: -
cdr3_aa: CASSLNREDGYTF
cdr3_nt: TGTGCCAGCAGCTTAAACAGGGAAGATGGCTACACCTTC

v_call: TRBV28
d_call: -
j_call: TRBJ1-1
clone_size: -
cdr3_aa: CASSLGRNTEAFF
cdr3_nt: TGTGCCAGCAGTTTGGGGAGAAACACTGAAGCTTTCTTT

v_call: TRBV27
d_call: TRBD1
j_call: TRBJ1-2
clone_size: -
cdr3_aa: CASSPGTGGGYGYTF
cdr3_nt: TGTGCCAGCAGTCCAGGGACAGGGGGCGGCTATGGCTACACCTTC

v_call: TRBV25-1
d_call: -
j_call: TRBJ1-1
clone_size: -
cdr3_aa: CASMGLGYFTEAFF
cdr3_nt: TGTGCCAGCATGGGACTGGGATATTTCACTGAAGCTTTCTTT

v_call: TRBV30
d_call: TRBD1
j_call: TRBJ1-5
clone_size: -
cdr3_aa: CAWNHRRDSWTAQPQHF
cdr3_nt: TGTGCCTGGAATCACCGCAGGGACAGTTGGACAGCTCAGCCCCAGCATTTT

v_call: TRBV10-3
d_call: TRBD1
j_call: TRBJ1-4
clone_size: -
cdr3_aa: CAISGTGDVNEKLFF
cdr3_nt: TGTGCCATCAGCGGGACAGGGGATGTAAATGAAAAACTGTTTTTT

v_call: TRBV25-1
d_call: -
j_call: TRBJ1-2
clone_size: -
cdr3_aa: CASSEGGSGYTF
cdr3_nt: TGTGCCAGCAGTGAGGGTGGGAGTGGCTACACCTTC

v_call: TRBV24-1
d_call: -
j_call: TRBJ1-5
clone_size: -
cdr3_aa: CATSICRFEGNFNQPQHF
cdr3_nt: TGTGCCACCAGTATATGCCGATTCGAGGGAAATTTCAATCAGCCCCAGCATTTT

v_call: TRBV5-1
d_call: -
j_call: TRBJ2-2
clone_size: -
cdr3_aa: CASSGNRFTGELFF
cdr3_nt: TGCGCCAGCAGCGGGAACAGGTTTACCGGGGAGCTGTTTTTT

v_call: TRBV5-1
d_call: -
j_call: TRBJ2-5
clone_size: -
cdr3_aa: CASSWERRSIQETQYF
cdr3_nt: TGCGCCAGCAGCTGGGAGCGGCGGTCGATCCAAGAGACCCAGTACTTC

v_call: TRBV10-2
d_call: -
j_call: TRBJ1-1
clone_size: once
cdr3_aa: CASTAGGPLSAFF
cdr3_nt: TGCGCCAGCACCGCGGGGGGTCCCCTCTCAGCTTTCTTT

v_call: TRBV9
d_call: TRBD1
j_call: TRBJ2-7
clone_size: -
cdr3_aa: CASSAGTGFYEQYF
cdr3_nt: TGTGCCAGCAGCGCCGGGACAGGGTTTTACGAGCAGTACTTC

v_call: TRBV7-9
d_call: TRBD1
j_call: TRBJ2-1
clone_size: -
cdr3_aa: CASSPSPGDRPNEQFF
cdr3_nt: TGTGCCAGCAGCCCCTCGCCGGGGGACAGGCCCAATGAGCAGTTCTTC

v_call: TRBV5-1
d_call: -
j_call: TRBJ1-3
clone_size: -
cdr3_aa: CASSLAGEYSGNTIYF
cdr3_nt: TGCGCCAGCAGCTTGGCCGGGGAATACTCTGGAAACACCATATATTTT

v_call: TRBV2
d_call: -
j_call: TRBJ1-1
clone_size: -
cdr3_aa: CASAIKMDTEAFF
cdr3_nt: TGTGCCAGCGCTATCAAAATGGACACTGAAGCTTTCTTT

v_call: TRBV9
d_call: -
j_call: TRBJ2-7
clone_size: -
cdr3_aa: CASSVSRSSYEQYF
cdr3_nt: TGTGCCAGCAGCGTTAGTAGGAGCTCCTACGAGCAGTACTTC

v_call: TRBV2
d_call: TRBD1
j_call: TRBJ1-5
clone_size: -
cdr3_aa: CASATTGGRGNQPQHF
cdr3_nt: TGTGCCAGCGCGACGACAGGGGGGAGAGGCAATCAGCCCCAGCATTTT

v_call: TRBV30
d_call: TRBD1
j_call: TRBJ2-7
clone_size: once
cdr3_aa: CAWRTGGPQYF
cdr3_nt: TGTGCCTGGAGGACAGGGGGGCCGCAGTACTTC

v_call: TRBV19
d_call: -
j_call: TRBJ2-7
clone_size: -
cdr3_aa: CARLRISNYEQYF
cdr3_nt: TGTGCTAGACTTCGAATTAGCAATTACGAGCAGTACTTC

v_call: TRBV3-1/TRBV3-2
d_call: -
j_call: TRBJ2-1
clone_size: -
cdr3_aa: CASSRSGQTYNEQFF
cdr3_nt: TGTGCCAGCAGCCGGTCCGGACAGACCTACAATGAGCAGTTCTTC

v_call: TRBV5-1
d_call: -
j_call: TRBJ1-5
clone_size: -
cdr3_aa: CASRLSSNQPQHF
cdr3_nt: TGCGCCAGCAGGCTGAGTAGCAATCAGCCCCAGCATTTT

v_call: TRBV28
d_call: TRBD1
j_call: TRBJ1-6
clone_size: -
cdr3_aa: CASSGNRGPENSPLHF
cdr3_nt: TGTGCCAGCAGTGGAAACAGGGGGCCCGAAAATTCACCCCTCCACTTT

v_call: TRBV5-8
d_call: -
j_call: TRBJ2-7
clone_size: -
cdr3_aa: CASSFYYEQYF
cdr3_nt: TGTGCCAGCAGCTTTTACTACGAGCAGTACTTC

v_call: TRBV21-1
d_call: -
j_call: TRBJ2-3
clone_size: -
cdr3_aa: CASSKVARVGSDTQYF
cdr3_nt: TGTGCCAGCAGCAAAGTTGCCAGGGTCGGTTCAGATACGCAGTATTTT

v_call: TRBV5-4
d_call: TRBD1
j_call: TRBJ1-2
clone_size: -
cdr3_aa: CASSLTGGPPYGYTF
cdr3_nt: TGTGCCAGCAGCTTGACAGGGGGCCCCCCCTATGGCTACACCTTC

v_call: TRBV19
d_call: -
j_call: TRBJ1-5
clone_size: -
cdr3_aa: CASNRDGQPQHF
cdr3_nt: TGTGCCAGTAACAGGGACGGCCAGCCCCAGCATTTT

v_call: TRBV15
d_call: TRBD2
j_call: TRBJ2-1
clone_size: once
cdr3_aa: CATSRDIGTSVHEQFF
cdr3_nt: TGTGCCACCAGCAGAGATATAGGGACTAGTGTCCATGAGCAGTTCTTC

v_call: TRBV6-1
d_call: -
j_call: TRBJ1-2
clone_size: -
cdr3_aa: CASSEGINREYGYTF
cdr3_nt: TGTGCCAGCAGTGAAGGGATCAACAGAGAATATGGCTACACCTTC

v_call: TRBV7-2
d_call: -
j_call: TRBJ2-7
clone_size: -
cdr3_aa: CASSLGGVLDEQYF
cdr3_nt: TGTGCCAGCAGCTTAGGCGGGGTCCTGGACGAGCAGTACTTC

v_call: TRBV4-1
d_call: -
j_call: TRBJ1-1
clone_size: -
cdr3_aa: CASSQDSQGNTEAFF
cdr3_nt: TGCGCCAGCAGCCAAGATTCTCAGGGAAATACTGAAGCTTTCTTT

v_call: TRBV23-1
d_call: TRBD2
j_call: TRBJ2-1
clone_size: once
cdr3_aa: CASSQSKGLAGLQFF
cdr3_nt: TGCGCCAGCAGTCAATCGAAGGGACTAGCGGGCCTACAGTTCTTC

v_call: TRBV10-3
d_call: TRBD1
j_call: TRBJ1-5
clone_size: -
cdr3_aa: CAIRDRWDQPQHF
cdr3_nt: TGTGCCATCAGGGACAGGTGGGATCAGCCCCAGCATTTT

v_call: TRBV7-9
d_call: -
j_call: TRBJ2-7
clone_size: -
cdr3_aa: CASSLEAEMSYEQYF
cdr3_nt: TGTGCCAGCAGCTTAGAAGCGGAGATGTCCTACGAGCAGTACTTC